This T cell receptor (beta chain) came from a study of patients and donors after allogeneic stem cell transplantation. TCRdb fed the RT-PCR reads into MiXCR, producing one record per CDR3 protein. This table has about 960,000 distinct CDR3 sequences, approximately 18% appearing once. CDR1 is GTSNPN, CDR2 SVGIG, per germline (reference sequence). Losses at the gene ends were 3 bases for V and 4 bases for J; bases not matched to a gene: 3. The CDR3 is 13 amino acids. Sample: blood, either unsorted or a sorted T cell fraction (not recorded which). The sequence was obtained from a human donor who was either an allogeneic HSCT recipient or a stem cell or donor lymphocyte infusion donor (not recorded which). It is not recorded whose cells these are; they may come from a transplant donor. The chain couples TRBV30 to TRBJ2-5; 9 bases agree with TRBD2. CDR3 sequence reads: CAWRRGLAETQYF. In DNA, the CDR3 is TGTGCCTGGAGAAGGGGACTAGCAGAGACCCAGTACTTC.